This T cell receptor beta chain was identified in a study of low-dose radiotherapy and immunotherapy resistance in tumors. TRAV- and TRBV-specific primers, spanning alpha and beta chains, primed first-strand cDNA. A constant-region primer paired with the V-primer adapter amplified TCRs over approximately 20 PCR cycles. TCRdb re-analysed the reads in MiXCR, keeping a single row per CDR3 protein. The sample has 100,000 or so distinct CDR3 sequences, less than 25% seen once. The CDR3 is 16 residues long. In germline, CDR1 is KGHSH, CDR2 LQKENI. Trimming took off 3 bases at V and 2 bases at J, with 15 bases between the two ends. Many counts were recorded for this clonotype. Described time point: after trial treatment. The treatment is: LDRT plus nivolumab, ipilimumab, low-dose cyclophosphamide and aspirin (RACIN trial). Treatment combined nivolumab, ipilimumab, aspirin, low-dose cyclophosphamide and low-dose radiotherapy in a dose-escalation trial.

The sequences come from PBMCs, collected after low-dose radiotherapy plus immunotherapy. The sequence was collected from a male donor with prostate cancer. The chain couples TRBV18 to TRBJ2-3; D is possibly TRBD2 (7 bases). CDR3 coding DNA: TGTGCCAGCTCACCGCTTGCGGGGGCCCCCACAGATACGCAGTATTTT. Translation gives CASSPLAGAPTDTQYF.